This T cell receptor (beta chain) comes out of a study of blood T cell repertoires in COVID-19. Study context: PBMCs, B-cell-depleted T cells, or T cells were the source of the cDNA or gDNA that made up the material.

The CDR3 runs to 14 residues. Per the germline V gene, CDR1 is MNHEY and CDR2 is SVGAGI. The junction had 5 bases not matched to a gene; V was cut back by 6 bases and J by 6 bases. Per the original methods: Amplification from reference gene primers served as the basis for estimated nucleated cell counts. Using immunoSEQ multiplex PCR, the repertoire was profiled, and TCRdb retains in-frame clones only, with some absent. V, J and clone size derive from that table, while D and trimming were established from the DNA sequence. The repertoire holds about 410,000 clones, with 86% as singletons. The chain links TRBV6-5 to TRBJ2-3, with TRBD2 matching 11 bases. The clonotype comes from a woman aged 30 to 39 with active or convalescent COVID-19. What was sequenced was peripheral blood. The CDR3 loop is CASRLAGGPDTQYF. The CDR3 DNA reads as TGTGCCAGCAGATTAGCGGGGGGGCCCGATACGCAGTATTTT.